This T cell receptor (beta chain) appears in the sequencing data of a study of CD8 T cells in Susac syndrome. This clonotype has just a few counts. With random hexamers, reverse transcription was performed on about 0.45 to 1 ug of RNA. Each CDR3 protein gets one entry after TCRdb re-called the immunoSEQ multiplex PCR reads with MiXCR. The data contain about 210,000 distinct CDR3 sequences, 95% of them singletons. The V gene's germline CDR1 is SNHLY and CDR2 FYNNEI. The CDR3 loop spans 13 amino acids. The junction had 2 bases not matched to a gene; V was cut back by 4 bases and J by 4 bases. The source of this sequence is a human donor with multiple sclerosis. Sequenced sample: CD4+ T cells from PBMCs. The chain links TRBV2 to TRBJ1-2, with 8 bases that match TRBD1. CDR3 DNA sequence: TGTGCCAGCAGTGGACAGGGGAGCTATGGCTACACCTTC. It codes for CASSGQGSYGYTF.